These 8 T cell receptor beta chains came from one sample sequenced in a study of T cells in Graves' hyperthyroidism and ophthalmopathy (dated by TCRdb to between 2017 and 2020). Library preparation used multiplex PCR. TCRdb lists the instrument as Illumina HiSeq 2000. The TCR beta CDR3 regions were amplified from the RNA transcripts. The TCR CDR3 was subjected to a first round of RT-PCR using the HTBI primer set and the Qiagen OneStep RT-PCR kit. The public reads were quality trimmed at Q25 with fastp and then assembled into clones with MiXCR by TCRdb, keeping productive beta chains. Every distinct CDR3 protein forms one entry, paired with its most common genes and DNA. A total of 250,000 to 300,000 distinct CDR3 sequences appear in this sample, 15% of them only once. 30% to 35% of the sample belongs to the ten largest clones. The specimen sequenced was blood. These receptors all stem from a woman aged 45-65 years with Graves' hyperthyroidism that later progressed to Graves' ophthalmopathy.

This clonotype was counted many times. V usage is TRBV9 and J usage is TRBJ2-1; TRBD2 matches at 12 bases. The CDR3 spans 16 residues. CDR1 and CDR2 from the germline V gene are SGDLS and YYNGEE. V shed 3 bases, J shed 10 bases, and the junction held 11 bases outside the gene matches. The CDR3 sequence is CASSGGLAGPLREQFF. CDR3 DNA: TGTGCCAGCAGCGGGGGACTAGCGGGCCCTCTCCGGGAGCAGTTCTTC.

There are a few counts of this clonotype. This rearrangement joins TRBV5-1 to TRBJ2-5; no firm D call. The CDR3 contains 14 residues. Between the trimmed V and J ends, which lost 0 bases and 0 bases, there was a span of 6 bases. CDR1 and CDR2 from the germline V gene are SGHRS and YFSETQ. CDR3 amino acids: CASSLVLYQETQYF. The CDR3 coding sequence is TGCGCCAGCAGCTTGGTCCTGTACCAAGAGACCCAGTACTTC. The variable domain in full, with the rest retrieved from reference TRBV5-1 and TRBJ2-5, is KAGVTQTPRYLIKTRGQQVTLSCSPISGHRSVSWYQQTPGQGLQFLFEYFSETQRNKGNFPGRFSGRQFSNSRSEMNVSTLELGDSALYLCASSLVLYQETQYFGPGTRLLVL.

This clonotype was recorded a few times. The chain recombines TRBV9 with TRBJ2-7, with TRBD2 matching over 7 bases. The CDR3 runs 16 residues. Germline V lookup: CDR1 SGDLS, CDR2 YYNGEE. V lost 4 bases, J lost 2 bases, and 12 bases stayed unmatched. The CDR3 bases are TGTGCCAGCAGCACACGAGGCCTAGCGGAAACCTACGAGCAGTACTTC. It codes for CASSTRGLAETYEQYF.

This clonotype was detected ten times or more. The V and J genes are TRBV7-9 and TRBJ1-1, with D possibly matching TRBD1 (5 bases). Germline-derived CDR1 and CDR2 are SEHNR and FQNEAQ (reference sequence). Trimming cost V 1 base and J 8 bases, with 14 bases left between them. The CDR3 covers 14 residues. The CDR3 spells CASSLEGWGEEAFF. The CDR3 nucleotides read TGTGCCAGCAGCTTAGAGGGGTGGGGCGAGGAAGCTTTCTTT.

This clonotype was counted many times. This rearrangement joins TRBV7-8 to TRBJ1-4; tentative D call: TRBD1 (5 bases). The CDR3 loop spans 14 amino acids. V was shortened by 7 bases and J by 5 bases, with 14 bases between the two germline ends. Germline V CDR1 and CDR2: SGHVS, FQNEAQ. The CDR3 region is CASTGGRGNEKLFF. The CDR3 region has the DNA TGTGCCAGCACCGGGGGAAGGGGAAATGAAAAACTGTTTTTT.

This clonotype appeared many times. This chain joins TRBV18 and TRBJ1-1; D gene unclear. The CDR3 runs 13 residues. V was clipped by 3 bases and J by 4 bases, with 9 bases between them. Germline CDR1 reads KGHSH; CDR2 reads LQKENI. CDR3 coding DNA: TGTGCCAGCTCACCTGCCTGGGGCACTGAAGCTTTCTTT. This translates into CASSPAWGTEAFF.

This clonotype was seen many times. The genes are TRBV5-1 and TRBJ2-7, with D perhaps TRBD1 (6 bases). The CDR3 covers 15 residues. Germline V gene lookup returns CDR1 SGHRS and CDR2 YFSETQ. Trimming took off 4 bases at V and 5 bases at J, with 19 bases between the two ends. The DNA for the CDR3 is TGCGCCAGCAGCCCCCCCGAACAGGGTGACCACGAGCAGTACTTC. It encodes CASSPPEQGDHEQYF.

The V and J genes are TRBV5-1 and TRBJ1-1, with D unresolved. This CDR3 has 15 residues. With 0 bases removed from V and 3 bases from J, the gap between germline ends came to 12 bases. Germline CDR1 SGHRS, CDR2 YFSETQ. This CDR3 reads CASSLGGSGYTEAFF. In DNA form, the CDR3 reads TGCGCCAGCAGCTTGGGCGGTAGTGGATACACTGAAGCTTTCTTT.